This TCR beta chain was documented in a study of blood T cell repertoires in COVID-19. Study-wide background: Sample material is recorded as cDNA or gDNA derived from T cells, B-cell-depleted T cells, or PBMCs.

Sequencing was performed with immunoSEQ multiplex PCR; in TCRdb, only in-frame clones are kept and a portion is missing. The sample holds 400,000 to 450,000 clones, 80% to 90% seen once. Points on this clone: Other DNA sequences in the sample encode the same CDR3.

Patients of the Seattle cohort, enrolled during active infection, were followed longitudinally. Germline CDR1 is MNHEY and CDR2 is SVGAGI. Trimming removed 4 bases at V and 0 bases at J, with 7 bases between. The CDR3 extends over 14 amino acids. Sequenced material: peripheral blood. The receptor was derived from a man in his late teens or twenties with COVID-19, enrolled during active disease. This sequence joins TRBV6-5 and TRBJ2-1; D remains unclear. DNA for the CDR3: TGTGCCAGCAGTTTGGGCCGCTCCTACAATGAGCAGTTCTTC. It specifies CASSLGRSYNEQFF.